The entry below gives a single TCR beta chain sequence along with its context. Using immunoSEQ multiplex PCR, the repertoire was profiled, and TCRdb retains in-frame clones only, with some absent. This sample has tens of thousands of clones; over 80% occur once, and the top ten carry over 8.5%. These data come from a study of OX40 agonist ivuxolimab in advanced cancers. In germline, CDR1 is SGHAT, CDR2 FQNNGV. The CDR3 spans 13 residues. V gave up 4 bases and J gave up 2 bases, with 9 bases separating them. The receptor was derived from an adult with an advanced solid tumor such as melanoma, head and neck, liver or kidney cancer. The V gene is TRBV11-2, the J gene TRBJ2-7; D is possibly TRBD1 (6 bases). Sample: CD4+ or CD8+ T cells sorted from blood, taken in a trial of the OX40 agonist ivuxolimab. CDR3 sequence reads: CASSSRTAYEQYF. The CDR3, as DNA: TGTGCCAGCAGCTCACGGACAGCCTACGAGCAGTACTTC. Supplemented by reference TRBV11-2 and TRBJ2-7, the full variable domain reads EAGVAQSPRYKIIEKRQSVAFWCNPISGHATLYWYQQILGQGPKLLIQFQNNGVVDDSQLPKDRFSAERLKGVDSTLKIQPAKLEDSAVYLCASSSRTAYEQYFGPGTRLTVT.